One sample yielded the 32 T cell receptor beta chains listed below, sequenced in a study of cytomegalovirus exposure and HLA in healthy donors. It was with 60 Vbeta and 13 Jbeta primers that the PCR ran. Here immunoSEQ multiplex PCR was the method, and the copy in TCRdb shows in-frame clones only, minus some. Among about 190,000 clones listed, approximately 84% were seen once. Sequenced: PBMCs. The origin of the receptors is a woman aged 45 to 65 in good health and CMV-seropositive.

CDR3 in amino acids: CASSQGNYEQYF. Here the CDR3 DNA reads TGTGCCAGTAGCCAGGGCAACTACGAGCAGTACTTC. V usage is TRBV19 and J usage is TRBJ2-7; D is perhaps TRBD1 (5 bases). The ends were cut back, 6 bases at V and 3 bases at J, with 9 bases in the middle. Germline CDR1 is LNHDA and CDR2 is SQIVND (reference sequence). CDR3 length equals 12 residues. Based on the CDR3 plus reference TRBV19 and TRBJ2-7, the full variable domain is DGGITQSPKYLFRKEGQNVTLSCEQNLNHDAMYWYRQDPGQGLRLIYYSQIVNDFQKGDIAEGYSVSREKKESFPLTVTSAQKNPTAFYLCASSQGNYEQYFGPGTRLTVT.

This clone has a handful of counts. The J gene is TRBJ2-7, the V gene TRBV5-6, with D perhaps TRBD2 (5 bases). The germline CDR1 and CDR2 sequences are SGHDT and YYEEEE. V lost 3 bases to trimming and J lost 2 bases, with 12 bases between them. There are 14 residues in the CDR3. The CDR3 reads CASSWAGFPYEQYF. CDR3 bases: TGTGCCAGCAGCTGGGCGGGTTTTCCCTACGAGCAGTACTTC.

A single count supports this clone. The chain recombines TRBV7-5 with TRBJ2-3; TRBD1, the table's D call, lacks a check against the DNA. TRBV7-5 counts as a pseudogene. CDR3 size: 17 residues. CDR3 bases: TGTGCCAGAAGCTTATCAGGGGACAGAGGCAATCCAGATACGCAGTATTTT. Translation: CARSLSGDRGNPDTQYF.

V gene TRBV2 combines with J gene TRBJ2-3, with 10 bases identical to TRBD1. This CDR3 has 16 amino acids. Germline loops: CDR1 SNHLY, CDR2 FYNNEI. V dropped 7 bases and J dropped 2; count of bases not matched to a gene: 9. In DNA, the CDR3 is TGTGCCAGCAACCTTGGACAGGGGGTATCCACAGATACGCAGTATTTT. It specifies CASNLGQGVSTDTQYF. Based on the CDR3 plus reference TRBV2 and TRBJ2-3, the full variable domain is EPEVTQTPSHQVTQMGQEVILRCVPISNHLYFYWYRQILGQKVEFLVSFYNNEISEKSEIFDDQFSVERPDGSNFTLKIRSTKLEDSAMYFCASNLGQGVSTDTQYFGPGTRLTVL.

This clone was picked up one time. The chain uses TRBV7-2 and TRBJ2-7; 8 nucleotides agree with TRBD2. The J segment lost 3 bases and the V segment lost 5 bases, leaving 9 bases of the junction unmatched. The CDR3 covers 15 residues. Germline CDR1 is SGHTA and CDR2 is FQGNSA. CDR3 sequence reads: CASSQGSGGFYEQYF. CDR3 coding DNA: TGTGCCAGCAGCCAGGGGAGCGGGGGATTCTACGAGCAGTACTTC.

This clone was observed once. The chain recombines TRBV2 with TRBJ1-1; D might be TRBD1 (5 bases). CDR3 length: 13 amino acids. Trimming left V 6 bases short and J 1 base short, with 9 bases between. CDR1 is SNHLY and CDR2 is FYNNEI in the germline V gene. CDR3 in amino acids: CASSNQGNTEAFF. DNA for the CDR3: TGTGCCAGCAGCAACCAGGGGAACACTGAAGCTTTCTTT. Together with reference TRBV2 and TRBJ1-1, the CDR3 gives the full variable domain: EPEVTQTPSHQVTQMGQEVILRCVPISNHLYFYWYRQILGQKVEFLVSFYNNEISEKSEIFDDQFSVERPDGSNFTLKIRSTKLEDSAMYFCASSNQGNTEAFFGQGTRLTVV.

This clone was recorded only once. Here the CDR3 reads CASSSELGGDEQFF. Written as DNA, the CDR3 is TGTGCCAGCAGCTCTGAGTTGGGGGGGGATGAGCAGTTCTTC. This rearrangement joins TRBV7-8 to TRBJ2-1; the match to TRBD2 covers 7 bases. Germline V lookup: CDR1 SGHVS, CDR2 FQNEAQ. CDR3 length: 14 amino acids. Trimming cost V 4 bases and J 8 bases; bases outside gene matches: 8.

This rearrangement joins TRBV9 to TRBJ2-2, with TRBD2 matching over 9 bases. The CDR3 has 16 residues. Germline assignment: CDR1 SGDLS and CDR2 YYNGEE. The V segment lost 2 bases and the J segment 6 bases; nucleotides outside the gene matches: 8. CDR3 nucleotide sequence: TGTGCCAGCAGCGTTCAGGCCAGCGGGGGGCCCGGGGAGCTGTTTTTT. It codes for CASSVQASGGPGELFF.

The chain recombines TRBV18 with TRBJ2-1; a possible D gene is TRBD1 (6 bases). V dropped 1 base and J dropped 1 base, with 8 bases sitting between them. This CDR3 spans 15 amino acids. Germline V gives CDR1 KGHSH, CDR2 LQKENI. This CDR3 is CASSPLQGSYNEQFF. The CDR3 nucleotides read TGTGCCAGCTCACCACTCCAGGGGTCCTACAATGAGCAGTTCTTC.

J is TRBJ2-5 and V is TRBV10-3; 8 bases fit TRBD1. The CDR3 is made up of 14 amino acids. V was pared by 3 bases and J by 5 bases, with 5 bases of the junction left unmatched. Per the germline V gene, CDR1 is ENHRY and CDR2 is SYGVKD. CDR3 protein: CAISDAGGAETQYF. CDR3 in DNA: TGTGCCATCAGTGACGCAGGGGGCGCGGAGACCCAGTACTTC.

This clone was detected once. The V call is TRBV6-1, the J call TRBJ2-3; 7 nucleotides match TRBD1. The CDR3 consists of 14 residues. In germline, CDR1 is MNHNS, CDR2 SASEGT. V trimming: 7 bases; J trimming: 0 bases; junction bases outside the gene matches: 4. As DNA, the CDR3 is TGTGCCAGCAACCGGGACAGAAGCACAGATACGCAGTATTTT. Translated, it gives CASNRDRSTDTQYF.

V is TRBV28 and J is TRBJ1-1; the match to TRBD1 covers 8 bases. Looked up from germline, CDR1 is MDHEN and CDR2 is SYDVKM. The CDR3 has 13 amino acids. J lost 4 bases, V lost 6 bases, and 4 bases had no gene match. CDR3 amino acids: CASSKTGGTEAFF. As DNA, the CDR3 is TGTGCCAGCAGCAAAACAGGGGGCACTGAAGCTTTCTTT.

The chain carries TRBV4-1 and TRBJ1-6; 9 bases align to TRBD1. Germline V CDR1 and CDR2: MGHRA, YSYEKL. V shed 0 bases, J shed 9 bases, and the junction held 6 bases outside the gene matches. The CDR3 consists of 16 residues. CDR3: CASSQDAGQGSSPLHF. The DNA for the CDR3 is TGCGCCAGCAGCCAAGATGCCGGACAGGGGTCTTCACCCCTCCACTTT.

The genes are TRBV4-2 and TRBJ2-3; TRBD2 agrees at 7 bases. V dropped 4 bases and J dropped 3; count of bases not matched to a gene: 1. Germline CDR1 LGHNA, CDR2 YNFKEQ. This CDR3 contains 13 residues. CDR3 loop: CASSRGGTDTQYF. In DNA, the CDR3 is TGTGCCAGCAGCCGCGGGGGAACAGATACGCAGTATTTT.

The chain's CDR3 is CASSIISESNQPQHF. The CDR3 DNA is TGTGCCAGTAGTATAATCTCGGAGAGCAATCAGCCCCAGCATTTT. J is TRBJ1-5 and V is TRBV19; no reliable D call. Trimming stripped 2 bases from V and 1 base from J, with 9 bases between. CDR1 is LNHDA and CDR2 is SQIVND in the germline V gene (reference sequence). The CDR3 sequence is 15 residues long.

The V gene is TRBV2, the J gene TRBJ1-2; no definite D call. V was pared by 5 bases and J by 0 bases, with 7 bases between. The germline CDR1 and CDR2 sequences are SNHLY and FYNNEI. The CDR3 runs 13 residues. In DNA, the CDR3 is TGTGCCAGCAGTTACAGCCCTAACTATGGCTACACCTTC. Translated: CASSYSPNYGYTF.

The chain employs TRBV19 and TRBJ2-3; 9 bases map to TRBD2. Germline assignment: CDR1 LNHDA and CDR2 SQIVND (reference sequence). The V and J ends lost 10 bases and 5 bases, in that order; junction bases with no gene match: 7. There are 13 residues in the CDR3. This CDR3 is CATRRRGGDTQYF. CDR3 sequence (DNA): TGTGCCACCAGGAGGCGGGGGGGAGATACGCAGTATTTT.

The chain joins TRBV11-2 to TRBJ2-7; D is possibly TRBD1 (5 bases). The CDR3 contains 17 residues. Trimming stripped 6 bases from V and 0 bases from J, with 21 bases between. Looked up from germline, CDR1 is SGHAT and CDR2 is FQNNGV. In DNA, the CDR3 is TGTGCCAGCAGACACCAACGACAGTACATAATCTCCTACGAGCAGTACTTC. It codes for CASRHQRQYIISYEQYF.

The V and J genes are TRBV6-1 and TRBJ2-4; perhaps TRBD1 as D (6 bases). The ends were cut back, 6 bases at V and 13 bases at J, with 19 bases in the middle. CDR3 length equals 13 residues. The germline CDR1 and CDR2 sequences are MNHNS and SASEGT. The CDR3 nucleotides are TGTGCCAGCAGCACCGACAGGATAAAGAGACAGTACTTC. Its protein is CASSTDRIKRQYF.

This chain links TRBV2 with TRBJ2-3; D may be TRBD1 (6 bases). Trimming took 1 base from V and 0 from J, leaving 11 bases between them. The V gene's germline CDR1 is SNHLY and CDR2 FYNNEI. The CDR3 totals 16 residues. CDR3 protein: CASSEGSGESTDTQYF. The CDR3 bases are TGTGCCAGCAGTGAAGGCTCAGGGGAAAGCACAGATACGCAGTATTTT.

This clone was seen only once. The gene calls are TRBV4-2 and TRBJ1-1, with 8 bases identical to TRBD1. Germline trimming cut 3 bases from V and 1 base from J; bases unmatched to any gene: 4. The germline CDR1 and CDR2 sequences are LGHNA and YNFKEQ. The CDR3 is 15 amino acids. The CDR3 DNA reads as TGTGCCAGCAGCCAGCCGGGACAGGAGAACACTGAAGCTTTCTTT. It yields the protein CASSQPGQENTEAFF.

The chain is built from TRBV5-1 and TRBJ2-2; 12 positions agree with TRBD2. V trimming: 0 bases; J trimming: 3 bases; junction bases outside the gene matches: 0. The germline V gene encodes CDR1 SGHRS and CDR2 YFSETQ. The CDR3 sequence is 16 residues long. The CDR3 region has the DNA TGCGCCAGCAGCTTGGGACTAGCGGGGGACACCGGGGAGCTGTTTTTT. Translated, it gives CASSLGLAGDTGELFF.

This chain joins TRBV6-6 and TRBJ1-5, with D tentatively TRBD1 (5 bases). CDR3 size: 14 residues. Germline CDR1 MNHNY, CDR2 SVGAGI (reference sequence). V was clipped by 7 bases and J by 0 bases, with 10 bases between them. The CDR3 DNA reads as TGTGCCAGCAACCCAGGGTATAGCAATCAGCCCCAGCATTTT. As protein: CASNPGYSNQPQHF.

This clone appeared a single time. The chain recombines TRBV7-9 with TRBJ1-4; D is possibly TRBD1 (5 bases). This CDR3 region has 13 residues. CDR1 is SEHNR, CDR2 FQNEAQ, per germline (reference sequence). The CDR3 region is CSVDSPNNEKLFF. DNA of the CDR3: TGTTCCGTCGACAGCCCAAATAATGAAAAACTGTTTTTT.

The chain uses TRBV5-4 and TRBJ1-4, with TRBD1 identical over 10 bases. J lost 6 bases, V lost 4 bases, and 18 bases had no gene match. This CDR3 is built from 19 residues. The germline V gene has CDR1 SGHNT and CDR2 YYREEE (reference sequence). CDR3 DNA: TGTGCCAGCAGCCAAGTCGCCGGGACAGGGGATCATGCGGATGAAAAACTGTTTTTT. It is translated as CASSQVAGTGDHADEKLFF.

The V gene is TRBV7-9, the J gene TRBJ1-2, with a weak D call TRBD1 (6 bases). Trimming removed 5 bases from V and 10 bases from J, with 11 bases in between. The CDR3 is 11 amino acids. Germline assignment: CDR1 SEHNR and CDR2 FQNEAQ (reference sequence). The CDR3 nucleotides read TGTGCCAGCAGCGCCAGACAGGACTACACCTTC. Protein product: CASSARQDYTF.

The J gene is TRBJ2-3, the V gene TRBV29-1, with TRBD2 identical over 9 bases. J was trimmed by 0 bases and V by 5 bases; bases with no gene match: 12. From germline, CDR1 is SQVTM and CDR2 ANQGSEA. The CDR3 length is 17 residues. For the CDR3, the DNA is TGCAGCGTTATGGGGACTAGCTACACCTCTAGCACAGATACGCAGTATTTT. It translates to CSVMGTSYTSSTDTQYF.

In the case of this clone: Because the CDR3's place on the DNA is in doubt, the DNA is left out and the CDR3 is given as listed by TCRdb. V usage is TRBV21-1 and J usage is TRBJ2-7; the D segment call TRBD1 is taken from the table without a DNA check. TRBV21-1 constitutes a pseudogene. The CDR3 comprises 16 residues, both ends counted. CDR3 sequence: CASSKVGQGILYEQYF.

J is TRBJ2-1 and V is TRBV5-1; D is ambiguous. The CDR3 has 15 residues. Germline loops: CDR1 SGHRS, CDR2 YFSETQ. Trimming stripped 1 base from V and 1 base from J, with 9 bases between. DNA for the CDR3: TGCGCCAGCAGCTTGTCCGGTGTATCCTACAATGAGCAGTTCTTC. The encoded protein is CASSLSGVSYNEQFF. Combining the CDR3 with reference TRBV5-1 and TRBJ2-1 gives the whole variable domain KAGVTQTPRYLIKTRGQQVTLSCSPISGHRSVSWYQQTPGQGLQFLFEYFSETQRNKGNFPGRFSGRQFSNSRSEMNVSTLELGDSALYLCASSLSGVSYNEQFFGPGTRLTVL.

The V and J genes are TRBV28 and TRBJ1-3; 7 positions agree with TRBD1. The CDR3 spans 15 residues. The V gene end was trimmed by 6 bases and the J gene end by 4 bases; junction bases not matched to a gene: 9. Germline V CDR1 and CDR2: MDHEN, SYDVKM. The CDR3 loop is CASSTIDRVGNTIYF. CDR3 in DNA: TGTGCCAGCAGCACGATAGACAGGGTCGGAAACACCATATATTTT.

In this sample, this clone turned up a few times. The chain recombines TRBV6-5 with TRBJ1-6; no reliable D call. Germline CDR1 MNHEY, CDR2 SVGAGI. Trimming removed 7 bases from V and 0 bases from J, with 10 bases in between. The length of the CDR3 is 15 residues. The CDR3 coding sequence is TGTGCCAGCAAAGAGACAAGCTCCTATAATTCACCCCTCCACTTT. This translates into CASKETSSYNSPLHF.

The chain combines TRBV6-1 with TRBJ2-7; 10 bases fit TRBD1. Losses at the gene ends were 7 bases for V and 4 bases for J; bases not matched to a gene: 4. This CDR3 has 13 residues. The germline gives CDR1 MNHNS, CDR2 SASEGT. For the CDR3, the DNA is TGTGCCAGCATTCGGGACAGGGGTTACGAGCAGTACTTC. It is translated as CASIRDRGYEQYF.